This TCR beta chain was identified during a study of Tregs in tolerant kidney transplant recipients. Study details: Related graft donors supplied nonmyeloablative bone marrow transplants, and mixed chimerism was transient. General observations from the study: Donor-specific Treg expansion exceeded global Treg expansion in tolerant patients, suggesting antigen drive. Nucleotide sequences could not be compared across some patients' samples due to primer changes. The most relevant donor-specific Treg TCRbeta repertoire apparently came from expansion with activated donor B cells.

Measured with immunoSEQ multiplex PCR; TCRdb has only the in-frame clones, and not every one. The table shows some 66,000 clones, with around nine tenths occurring only once. The CDR3 contains 15 residues. Germline V gene lookup returns CDR1 SGDLS and CDR2 YYNGEE. V gave up 4 bases and J gave up 4 bases, with 15 bases separating them. As concerns this clone: Its antigen is not identified.

The starting material was CD8+ T cells from blood, obtained before the transplant. The chain joins TRBV9 to TRBJ1-3; D uncertain. The receptor comes from a human donor who received a combined kidney and bone marrow transplant. CDR3 region: CASSPGDAWGNTIYF. The CDR3 DNA reads as TGTGCCAGCAGCCCAGGTGACGCCTGGGGAAACACCATATATTTT. Supplemented by reference TRBV9 and TRBJ1-3, the full variable domain reads DSGVTQTPKHLITATGQRVTLRCSPRSGDLSVYWYQQSLDQGLQFLIQYYNGEERAKGNILERFSAQQFPDLHSELNLSSLELGDSALYFCASSPGDAWGNTIYFGEGSWLTVV.